Sequencing of this T cell receptor (beta chain) was carried out in a study of regulatory T cells in long-lasting Graves disease. Study-level results: Because few samples were included, accuracy may have been lower.

This CDR3 has 12 residues. Germline CDR1 is MDHEN and CDR2 is SYDVKM. V lost 6 bases and J lost 1, with 7 bases in between. The time point: newly diagnosed GD, antithyroid drugs for less than 3 months. From PBMCs, RNA was extracted and then used to make the TCR library. EDTA tubes collected 7.5 to 9.5 milliliters of peripheral blood. Investigators prepared the TCR beta libraries by applying iRepertoire HTBI primers and Arm-PCR of CDR3 regions. TCRdb re-derived calls from the multiplex PCR reads in MiXCR, one entry per CDR3 protein. The repertoire includes about 420,000 distinct CDR3 sequences, roughly 15% of them detected once, and 23% sits in the top ten. In its sample, this clonotype was seen many times. What it binds is unknown. A further study also used this sample, focusing on T cells in Graves' hyperthyroidism and ophthalmopathy. Per that paper: Ophthalmopathy, as predicted by the model, came a median 6.5 months after the prediction.

The sample consisted of peripheral blood mononuclear cells (PBMCs), taken at new diagnosis, from a patient treated with antithyroid drugs. The gene calls are TRBV28 and TRBJ2-7, with TRBD2 as a possible D gene (5 bases). The sequence was collected from a woman aged 18-29 years with Graves disease. The CDR3 nucleotides are TGTGCCAGCAGGAGAGGGTCCTACGAGCAGTACTTC. Its protein product is CASRRGSYEQYF.